This T cell receptor (beta chain) was sequenced for a study of PD-L1 blockade in urothelial cancer. Across the study: Blood analysis took place 3 weeks (second dose) and 6 weeks after treatment start.

The time point was: pretreatment peripheral blood. Assay used: immunoSEQ multiplex PCR; TCRdb lists only in-frame clones, some missing. The table lists 38,000 or so clones, around 81% of them singletons, with over 12% in the top ten. Deletions cut 6 bases from V and 0 bases from J, with 27 bases between. CDR1 is KGHSH and CDR2 is LQKENI in the germline V gene. This CDR3 region has 19 residues. This chain uses TRBV18 with TRBJ2-7; D remains ambiguous. Here the sequenced sample was PBMCs, taken around atezolizumab (anti-PD-L1) treatment. This receptor was obtained from an elderly man with urothelial cancer. This chain's CDR3 is CASSRAVPLDRKSSYEQYF. CDR3 bases: TGTGCCAGCTCGCGTGCTGTGCCGCTAGACCGAAAGAGCTCCTACGAGCAGTACTTC.